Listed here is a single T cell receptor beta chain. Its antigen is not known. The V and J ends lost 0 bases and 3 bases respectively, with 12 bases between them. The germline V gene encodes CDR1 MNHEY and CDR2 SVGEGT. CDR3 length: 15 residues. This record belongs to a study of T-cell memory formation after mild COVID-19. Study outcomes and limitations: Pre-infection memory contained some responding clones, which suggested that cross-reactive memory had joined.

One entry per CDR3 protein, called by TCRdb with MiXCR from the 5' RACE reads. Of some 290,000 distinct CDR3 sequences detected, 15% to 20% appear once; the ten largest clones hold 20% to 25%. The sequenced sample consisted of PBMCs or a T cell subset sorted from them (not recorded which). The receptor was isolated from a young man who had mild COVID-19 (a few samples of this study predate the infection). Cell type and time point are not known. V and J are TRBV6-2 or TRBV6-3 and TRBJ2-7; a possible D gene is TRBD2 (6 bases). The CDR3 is CASSYSGGSGYEQYF. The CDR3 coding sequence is TGTGCCAGCAGTTACTCGGGGGGATCGGGCTACGAGCAGTACTTC.